The following is a T cell receptor beta chain sequence with its context. Its specificity is not known. This sample is part of a study of identifying expanded T cells in peripheral blood. Profiling relied on immunoSEQ multiplex PCR, and the TCRdb table lists in-frame clones only, not all of them. Of 85,000 to 90,000 clones in the sample, approximately 86% were seen once. Findings and caveats of the study: Clone count variance between approximately 2-week samples rose with total template count.

CDR1 is LNHDA and CDR2 is SQIVND in the germline V gene (reference sequence). V was trimmed by 8 bases and J by 2 bases, leaving 9 bases between them. This CDR3 region has 12 residues. This sequence was found in a person between 18 and 75 years old in good health. Sample: blood. The chain has TRBV19 and TRBJ1-1; D is undetermined. The CDR3 region is CASYGVNTEAFF. The CDR3, as DNA: TGTGCCAGTTACGGAGTAAACACTGAAGCTTTCTTT. The whole variable domain, filled in from reference TRBV19 and TRBJ1-1, reads DGGITQSPKYLFRKEGQNVTLSCEQNLNHDAMYWYRQDPGQGLRLIYYSQIVNDFQKGDIAEGYSVSREKKESFPLTVTSAQKNPTAFYLCASYGVNTEAFFGQGTRLTVV.